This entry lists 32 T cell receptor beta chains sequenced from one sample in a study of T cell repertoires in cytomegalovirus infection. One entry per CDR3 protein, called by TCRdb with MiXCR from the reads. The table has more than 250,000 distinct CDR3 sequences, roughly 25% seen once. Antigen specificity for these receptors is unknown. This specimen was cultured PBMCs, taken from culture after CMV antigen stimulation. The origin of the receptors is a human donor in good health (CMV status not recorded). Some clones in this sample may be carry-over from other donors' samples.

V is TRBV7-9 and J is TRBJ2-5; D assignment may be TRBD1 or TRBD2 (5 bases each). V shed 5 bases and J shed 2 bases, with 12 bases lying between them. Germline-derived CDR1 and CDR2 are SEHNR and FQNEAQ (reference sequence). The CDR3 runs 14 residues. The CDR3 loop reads CASSPSEGQETQYF. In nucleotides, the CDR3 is TGTGCCAGCAGCCCTTCTGAGGGGCAAGAGACCCAGTACTTC.

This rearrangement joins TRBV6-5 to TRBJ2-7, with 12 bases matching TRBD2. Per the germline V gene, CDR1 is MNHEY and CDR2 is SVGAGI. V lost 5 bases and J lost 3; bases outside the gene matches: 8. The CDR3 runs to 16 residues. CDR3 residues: CASSRLAGALLYEQYF. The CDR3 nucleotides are TGTGCCAGCAGTCGACTAGCGGGGGCACTACTCTACGAGCAGTACTTC.

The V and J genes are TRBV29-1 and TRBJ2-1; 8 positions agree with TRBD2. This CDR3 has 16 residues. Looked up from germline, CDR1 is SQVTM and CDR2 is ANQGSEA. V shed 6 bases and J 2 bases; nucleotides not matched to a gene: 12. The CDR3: CSVKGDSGTAYNEQFF. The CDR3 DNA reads TGCAGCGTGAAGGGTGATAGCGGGACTGCCTACAATGAGCAGTTCTTC.

CDR3 coding DNA: TGTGCCAGCAGTCGGCAGCGGGAGTATTCAGATACGCAGTATTTT. Its protein is CASSRQREYSDTQYF. The rearrangement uses TRBV12-3 or TRBV12-4 and TRBJ2-3; 8 nucleotides match TRBD2. This CDR3 region has 15 residues. The trim removed 5 bases at V and 4 bases at J, leaving 8 bases unmatched.

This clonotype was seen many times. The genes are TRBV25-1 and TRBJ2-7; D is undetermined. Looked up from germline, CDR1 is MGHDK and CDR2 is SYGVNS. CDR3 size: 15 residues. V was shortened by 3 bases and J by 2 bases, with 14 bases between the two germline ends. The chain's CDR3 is CASSDVEAPTYEQYF. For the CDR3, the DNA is TGTGCCAGCAGTGACGTTGAAGCGCCGACCTACGAGCAGTACTTC.

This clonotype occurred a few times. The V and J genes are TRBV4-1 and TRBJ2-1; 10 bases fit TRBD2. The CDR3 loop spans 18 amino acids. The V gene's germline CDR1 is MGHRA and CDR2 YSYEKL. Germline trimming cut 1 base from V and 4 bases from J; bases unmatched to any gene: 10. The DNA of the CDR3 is TGCGCCAGCAGCCAAGTAGATATGGGACTAGCGTCTTACAATGAGCAGTTCTTC. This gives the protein CASSQVDMGLASYNEQFF.

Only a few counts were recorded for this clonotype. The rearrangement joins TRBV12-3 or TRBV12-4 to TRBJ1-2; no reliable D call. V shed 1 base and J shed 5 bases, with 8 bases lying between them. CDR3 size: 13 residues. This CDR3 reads CASSLETQYGYTF. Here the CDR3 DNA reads TGTGCCAGCAGTTTAGAGACGCAATATGGCTACACCTTC.

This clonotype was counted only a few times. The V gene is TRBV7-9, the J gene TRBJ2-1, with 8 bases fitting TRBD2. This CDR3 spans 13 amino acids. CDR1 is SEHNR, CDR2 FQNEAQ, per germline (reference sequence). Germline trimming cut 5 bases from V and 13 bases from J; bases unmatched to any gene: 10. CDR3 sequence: CASSPGGSGTQFF. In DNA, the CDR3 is TGTGCCAGCAGCCCGGGTGGTAGCGGGACCCAGTTCTTC.

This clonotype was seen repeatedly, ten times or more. CDR3 coding DNA: TGTGCCAGCAGCCCCACCGGGACTAGCGGGAGGAATGAGCAGTTCTTC. This gives the protein CASSPTGTSGRNEQFF. The V and J genes are TRBV7-2 and TRBJ2-1; 15 bases align to TRBD2. This CDR3 spans 16 amino acids. J gave up 7 bases and V 5 bases, and 6 bases lay outside the gene matches. Germline-derived CDR1 and CDR2 are SGHTA and FQGNSA.

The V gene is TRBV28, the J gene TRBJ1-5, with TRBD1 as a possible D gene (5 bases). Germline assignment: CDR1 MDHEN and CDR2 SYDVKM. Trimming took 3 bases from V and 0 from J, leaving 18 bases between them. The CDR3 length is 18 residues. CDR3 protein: CASSLKKTGDYSNQPQHF. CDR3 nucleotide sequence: TGTGCCAGCAGTTTGAAAAAAACAGGCGACTATAGCAATCAGCCCCAGCATTTT.

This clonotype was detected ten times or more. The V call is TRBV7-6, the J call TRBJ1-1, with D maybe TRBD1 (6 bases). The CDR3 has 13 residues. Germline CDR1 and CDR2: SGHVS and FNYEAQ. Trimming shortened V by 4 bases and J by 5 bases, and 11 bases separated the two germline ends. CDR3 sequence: CASSSGVRTEAFF. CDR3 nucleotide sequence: TGTGCCAGCAGCTCAGGGGTAAGAACTGAAGCTTTCTTT.

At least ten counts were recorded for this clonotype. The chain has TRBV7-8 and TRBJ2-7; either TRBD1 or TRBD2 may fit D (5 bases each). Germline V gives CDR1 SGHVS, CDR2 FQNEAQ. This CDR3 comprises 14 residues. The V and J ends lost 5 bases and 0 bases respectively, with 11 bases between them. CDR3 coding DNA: TGTGCCAGCAGCACAAGGGACGGCTCCTACGAGCAGTACGTC. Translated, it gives CASSTRDGSYEQYV.

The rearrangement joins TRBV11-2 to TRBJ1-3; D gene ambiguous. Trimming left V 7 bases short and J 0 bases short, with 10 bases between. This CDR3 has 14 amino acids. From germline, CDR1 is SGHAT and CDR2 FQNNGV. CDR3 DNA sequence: TGTGCCAGCACCAAACCATTCTCTGGAAACACCATATATTTT. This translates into CASTKPFSGNTIYF.

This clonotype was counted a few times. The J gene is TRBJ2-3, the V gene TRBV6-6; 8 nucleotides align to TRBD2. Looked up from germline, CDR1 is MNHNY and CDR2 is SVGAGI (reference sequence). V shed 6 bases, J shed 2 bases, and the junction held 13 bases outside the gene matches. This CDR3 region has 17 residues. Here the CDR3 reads CASRFRLSGTITDTQYF. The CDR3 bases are TGTGCCAGCAGATTTCGCCTTAGCGGGACCATCACAGATACGCAGTATTTT.

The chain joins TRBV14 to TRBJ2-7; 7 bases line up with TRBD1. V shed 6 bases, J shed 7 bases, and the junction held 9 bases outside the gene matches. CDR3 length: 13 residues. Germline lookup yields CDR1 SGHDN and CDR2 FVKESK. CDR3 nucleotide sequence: TGTGCCAGCAGTTTAACAGGGGAGAGGGAGCAGTACGTC. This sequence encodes CASSLTGEREQYV.

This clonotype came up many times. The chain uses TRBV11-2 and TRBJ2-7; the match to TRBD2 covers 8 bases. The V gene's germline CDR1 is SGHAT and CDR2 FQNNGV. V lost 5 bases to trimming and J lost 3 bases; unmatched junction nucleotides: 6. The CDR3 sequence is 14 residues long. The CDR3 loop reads CASSKGLVVYEQYF. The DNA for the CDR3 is TGTGCCAGCAGCAAGGGACTAGTTGTCTACGAGCAGTACTTC.

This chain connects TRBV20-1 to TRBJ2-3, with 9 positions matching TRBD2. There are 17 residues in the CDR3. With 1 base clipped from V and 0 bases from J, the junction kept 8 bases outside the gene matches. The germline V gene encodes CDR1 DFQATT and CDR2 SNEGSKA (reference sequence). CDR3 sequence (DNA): TGCAGTGCTAGAGGACTAGCGGTAACCCTTAGCACAGATACGCAGTATTTT. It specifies CSARGLAVTLSTDTQYF.

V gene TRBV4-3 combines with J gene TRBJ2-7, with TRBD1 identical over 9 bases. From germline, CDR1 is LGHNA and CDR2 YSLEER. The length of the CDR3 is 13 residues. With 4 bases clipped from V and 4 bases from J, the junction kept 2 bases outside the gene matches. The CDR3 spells CASSPDRGYEQYF. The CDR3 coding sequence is TGCGCCAGCAGCCCGGACAGGGGTTACGAGCAGTACTTC.

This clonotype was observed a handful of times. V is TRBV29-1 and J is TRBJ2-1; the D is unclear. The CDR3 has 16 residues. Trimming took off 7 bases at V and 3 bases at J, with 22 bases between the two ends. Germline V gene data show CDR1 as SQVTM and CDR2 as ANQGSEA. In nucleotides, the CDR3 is TGCAGCGCAACAAGGCGTGGGCTAGGAAACTACAATGAGCAGTTCTTC. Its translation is CSATRRGLGNYNEQFF.

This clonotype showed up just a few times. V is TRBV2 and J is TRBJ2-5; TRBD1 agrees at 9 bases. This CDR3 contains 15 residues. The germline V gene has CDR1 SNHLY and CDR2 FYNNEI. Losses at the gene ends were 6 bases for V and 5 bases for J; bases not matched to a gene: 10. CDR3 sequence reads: CASSLAGTGRETQYF. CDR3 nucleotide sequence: TGTGCCAGCAGCCTGGCCGGGACAGGGCGGGAGACCCAGTACTTC.

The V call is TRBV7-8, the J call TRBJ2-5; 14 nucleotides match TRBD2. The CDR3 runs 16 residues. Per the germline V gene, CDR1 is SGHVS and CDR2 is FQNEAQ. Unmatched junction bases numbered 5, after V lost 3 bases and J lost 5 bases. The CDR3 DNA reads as TGTGCCAGCAGCTTTCTGAGACTAGCGGGAGGGGAGACCCAGTACTTC. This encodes CASSFLRLAGGETQYF.

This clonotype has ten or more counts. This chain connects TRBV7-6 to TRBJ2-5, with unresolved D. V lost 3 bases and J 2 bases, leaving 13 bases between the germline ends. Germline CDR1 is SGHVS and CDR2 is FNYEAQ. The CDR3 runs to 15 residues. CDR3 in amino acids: CASSFEVGQQETQYF. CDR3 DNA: TGTGCCAGCAGCTTTGAGGTGGGTCAGCAAGAGACCCAGTACTTC.

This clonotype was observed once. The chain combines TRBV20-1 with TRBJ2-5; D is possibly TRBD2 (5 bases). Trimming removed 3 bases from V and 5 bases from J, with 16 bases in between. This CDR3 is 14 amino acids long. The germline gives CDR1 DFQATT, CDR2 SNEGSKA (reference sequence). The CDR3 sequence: CSASSGLLTETQYF. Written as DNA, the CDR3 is TGCAGTGCTAGCAGCGGCCTCTTGACTGAGACCCAGTACTTC.

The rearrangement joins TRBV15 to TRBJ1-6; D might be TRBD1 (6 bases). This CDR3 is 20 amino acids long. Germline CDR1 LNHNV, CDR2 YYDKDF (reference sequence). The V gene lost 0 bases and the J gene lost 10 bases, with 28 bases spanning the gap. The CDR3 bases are TGTGCCACCAGCAGAGATAGAAGGGGACAAAATTTCCTTCGTCGATCACCCCTCCACTTT. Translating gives CATSRDRRGQNFLRRSPLHF.

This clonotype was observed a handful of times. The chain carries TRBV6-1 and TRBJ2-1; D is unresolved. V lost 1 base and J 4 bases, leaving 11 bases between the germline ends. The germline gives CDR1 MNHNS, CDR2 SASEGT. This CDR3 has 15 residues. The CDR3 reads CASSEVGSLYNEQFF. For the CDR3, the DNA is TGTGCCAGCAGTGAAGTTGGGTCTCTTTACAATGAGCAGTTCTTC.

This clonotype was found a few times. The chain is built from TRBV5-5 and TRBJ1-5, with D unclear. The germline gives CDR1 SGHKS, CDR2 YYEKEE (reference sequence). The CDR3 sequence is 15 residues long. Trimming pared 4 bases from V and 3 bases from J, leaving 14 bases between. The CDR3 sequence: CASSREGRINQPQHF. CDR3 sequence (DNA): TGTGCCAGCAGCCGCGAAGGACGGATCAATCAGCCCCAGCATTTT.

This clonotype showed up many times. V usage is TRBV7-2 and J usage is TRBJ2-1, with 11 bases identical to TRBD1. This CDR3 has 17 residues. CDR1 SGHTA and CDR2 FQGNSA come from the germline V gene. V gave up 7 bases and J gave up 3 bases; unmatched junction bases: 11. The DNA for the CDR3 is TGTGCCAGCATCCTTCACGGGACAGGGGGTATCTACAATGAGCAGTTCTTC. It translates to CASILHGTGGIYNEQFF.

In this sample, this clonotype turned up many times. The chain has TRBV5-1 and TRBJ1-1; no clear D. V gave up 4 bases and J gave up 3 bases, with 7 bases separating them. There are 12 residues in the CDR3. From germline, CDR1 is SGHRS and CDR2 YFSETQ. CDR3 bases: TGCGCCAGCAGCACGGGGTACACTGAAGCTTTCTTT. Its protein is CASSTGYTEAFF. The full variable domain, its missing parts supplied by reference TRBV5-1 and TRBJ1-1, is KAGVTQTPRYLIKTRGQQVTLSCSPISGHRSVSWYQQTPGQGLQFLFEYFSETQRNKGNFPGRFSGRQFSNSRSEMNVSTLELGDSALYLCASSTGYTEAFFGQGTRLTVV.

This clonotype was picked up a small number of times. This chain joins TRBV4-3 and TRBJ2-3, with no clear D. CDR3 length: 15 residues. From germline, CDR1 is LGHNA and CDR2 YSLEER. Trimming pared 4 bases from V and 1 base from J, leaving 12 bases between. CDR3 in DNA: TGCGCCAGCAGCCTTGGAAAAGGTGGCACAGATACGCAGTATTTT. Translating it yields CASSLGKGGTDTQYF.

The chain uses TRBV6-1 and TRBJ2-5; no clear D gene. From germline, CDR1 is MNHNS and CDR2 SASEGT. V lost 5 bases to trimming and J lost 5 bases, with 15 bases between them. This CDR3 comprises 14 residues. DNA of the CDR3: TGTGCCAGCAGTTACCAGACGAATAAGGAGACCCAGTACTTC. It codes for CASSYQTNKETQYF.

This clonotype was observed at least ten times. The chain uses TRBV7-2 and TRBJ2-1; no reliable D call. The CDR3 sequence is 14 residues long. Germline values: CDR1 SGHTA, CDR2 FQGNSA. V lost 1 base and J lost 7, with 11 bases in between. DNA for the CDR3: TGTGCCAGCAGCTTAGAGACACTTGAGAATGAGCAGTTCTTC. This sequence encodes CASSLETLENEQFF.

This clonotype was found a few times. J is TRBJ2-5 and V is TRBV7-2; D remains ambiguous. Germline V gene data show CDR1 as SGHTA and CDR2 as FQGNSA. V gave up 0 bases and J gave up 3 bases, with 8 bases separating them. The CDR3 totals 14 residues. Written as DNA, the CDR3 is TGTGCCAGCAGCTTAGCCGTTATCGAAGAGACCCAGTACTTC. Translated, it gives CASSLAVIEETQYF.